One sample yielded the 25 T cell receptor beta chains listed below, sequenced in a study of tumour-infiltrating T cells in Burkitt lymphoma. Clones were read by immunoSEQ multiplex PCR, and TCRdb kept only the in-frame ones, dropping some. The sample yields 4,500 to 5,000 clones, roughly an eighth seen once. Sequenced material: tumor tissue. Receptors originate from a human donor with Burkitt lymphoma.

A few counts support this clone. This chain connects TRBV19 to TRBJ2-5; D is uncertain. The CDR3 length is 14 residues. Trimming removed 3 bases at V and 0 bases at J, with 8 bases between. Germline V gene data show CDR1 as LNHDA and CDR2 as SQIVND (reference sequence). The CDR3, as DNA: TGTGCCAGTAGTATTGGTGGTGACCAAGAGACCCAGTACTTC. Its protein is CASSIGGDQETQYF. The full variable domain, in which reference TRBV19 and TRBJ2-5 provide the parts outside the CDR3, is DGGITQSPKYLFRKEGQNVTLSCEQNLNHDAMYWYRQDPGQGLRLIYYSQIVNDFQKGDIAEGYSVSREKKESFPLTVTSAQKNPTAFYLCASSIGGDQETQYFGPGTRLLVL.

This clone has only a few counts. The V call is TRBV11-3, the J call TRBJ2-2; 7 positions agree with TRBD1. Unmatched junction bases numbered 6, after V lost 5 bases and J lost 6 bases. The germline CDR1 and CDR2 sequences are SGHNT and YENEEA. There are 14 residues in the CDR3. As DNA, the CDR3 is TGTGCCAGCAGCCCGATACAGGGGCCCGGGGAGCTGTTTTTT. This sequence encodes CASSPIQGPGELFF. The whole variable domain, remainder taken from reference TRBV11-3 and TRBJ2-2, is EAGVVQSPRYKIIEKKQPVAFWCNPISGHNTLYWYLQNLGQGPELLIRYENEEAVDDSQLPKDRFSAERLKGVDSTLKIQPAELGDSAVYLCASSPIQGPGELFFGEGSRLTVL.

The rearrangement uses TRBV7-8 and TRBJ1-4, with D unresolved. Trimming removed 5 bases from V and 8 bases from J, with 15 bases in between. The V gene's germline CDR1 is SGHVS and CDR2 FQNEAQ. The CDR3 is 14 amino acids. The CDR3 region is CASSPVGRREKLFF. CDR3 sequence (DNA): TGTGCCAGCAGCCCCGTTGGGCGCCGGGAAAAACTGTTTTTT.

J is TRBJ1-6 and V is TRBV30; D might be TRBD1 (5 bases). V was cut by 2 bases and J by 9 bases, with 38 bases left in between. The germline V gene encodes CDR1 GTSNPN and CDR2 SVGIG (reference sequence). The CDR3 runs to 22 residues. CDR3 in amino acids: CAWSLQAYGRLFGPFPGSPLHF. CDR3 bases: TGTGCCTGGAGTCTACAGGCTTACGGACGGCTTTTTGGCCCGTTTCCGGGTTCACCCCTCCACTTT.

The chain joins TRBV7-9 to TRBJ1-1; unclear D gene. Trimming stripped 0 bases from V and 8 bases from J, with 4 bases between. The germline V gene has CDR1 SEHNR and CDR2 FQNEAQ (reference sequence). The CDR3 runs to 11 residues. The DNA for the CDR3 is TGTGCCAGCAGCTTAGCGCAAGAAGCTTTCTTT. Encoded protein: CASSLAQEAFF.

This clone occurred a few times. The V gene is TRBV27, the J gene TRBJ1-2; D is uncertain. This CDR3 comprises 14 residues. V was shortened by 3 bases and J by 8 bases, with 16 bases between the two germline ends. Germline V lookup: CDR1 MNHEY, CDR2 SMNVEV (reference sequence). CDR3 amino acids: CASSFYGSGRGYTF. CDR3 coding DNA: TGTGCCAGCAGTTTTTACGGATCCGGGAGAGGCTACACCTTC.

The V and J genes are TRBV27 and TRBJ1-5; no reliable D call. V gave up 2 bases and J gave up 5 bases, with 13 bases separating them. This CDR3 region has 15 residues. Germline CDR1 reads MNHEY; CDR2 reads SMNVEV (reference sequence). The CDR3 nucleotides read TGTGCCAGCAGTTTAAAGGCTAGGGTGCATCAGCCCCAGCATTTT. Translated: CASSLKARVHQPQHF.

The J gene is TRBJ2-7, the V gene TRBV20-1; no definite D call. V lost 5 bases, J lost 4 bases, and 9 bases lay in between. The CDR3 contains 11 residues. In germline, CDR1 is DFQATT, CDR2 SNEGSKA (reference sequence). The CDR3 sequence is CSASYFYEQYF. DNA of the CDR3: TGCAGTGCTTCATATTTTTACGAGCAGTACTTC.

As DNA, the CDR3 is TGTGCCAGCAGTTTTAGCGGGGGAACAGATACGCAGTATTTT. Amino acids: CASSFSGGTDTQYF. V and J are TRBV28 and TRBJ2-3, with 9 bases fitting TRBD2. V lost 3 bases and J lost 3; bases outside the gene matches: 1. The CDR3 is made up of 14 amino acids. Germline V lookup: CDR1 MDHEN, CDR2 SYDVKM.

V and J are TRBV6-1 and TRBJ2-3; D may correspond to TRBD1 or TRBD2 (6 bases each). The V and J ends lost 2 bases and 9 bases respectively, with 15 bases between them. CDR1 MNHNS and CDR2 SASEGT come from the germline V gene. The CDR3 covers 14 residues. This CDR3 reads CASSELGGPETQYF. The CDR3 coding sequence is TGTGCCAGCAGTGAACTTGGGGGGCCTGAAACGCAGTATTTT.

The chain uses TRBV29-1 and TRBJ1-4; the D gene is possibly TRBD1 (5 bases). The CDR3 extends over 12 amino acids. CDR1 and CDR2 (germline): SQVTM, ANQGSEA. Trimming took 4 bases from V and 8 from J, leaving 11 bases between them. CDR3: CSVGGGEEKLFF. CDR3 nucleotide sequence: TGCAGCGTTGGCGGAGGGGAAGAAAAACTGTTTTTT. The variable domain in full, with the rest retrieved from reference TRBV29-1 and TRBJ1-4, is SAVISQKPSRDICQRGTSLTIQCQVDSQVTMMFWYRQQPGQSLTLIATANQGSEATYESGFVIDKFPISRPNLTFSTLTVSNMSPEDSSIYLCSVGGGEEKLFFGSGTQLSVL.

The chain joins TRBV7-3 to TRBJ2-4; a weak D match, TRBD1 (5 bases). Germline CDR1 reads SGHTA; CDR2 reads FQGTGA. The CDR3 totals 15 residues. Deletions cut 1 base from V and 9 bases from J, with 16 bases between. The CDR3 DNA sequence: TGTGCCAGCAGCTTAATGGGTGGCCCCCAGGGCATTCAGTACTTC. Translating it yields CASSLMGGPQGIQYF.

This clone was counted between two and nine times. This rearrangement joins TRBV30 to TRBJ2-5, with 8 bases aligning to TRBD1. The germline CDR1 and CDR2 sequences are GTSNPN and SVGIG (reference sequence). After removal of 7 bases from V and 6 bases from J, the junction contained 7 bases not matched to a gene. This CDR3 comprises 12 residues. This CDR3 is CASSGGRKTQYF. As DNA, the CDR3 is TGTGCCTCTTCAGGGGGCAGGAAGACCCAGTACTTC.

CDR3 DNA sequence: TGCGCCAGCAGCCAGGGGGACACTAACACCGGGGAGCTGTTTTTT. This codes for CASSQGDTNTGELFF. J is TRBJ2-2 and V is TRBV5-1; 7 positions agree with TRBD1. The CDR3 sequence is 15 residues long. Looked up from germline, CDR1 is SGHRS and CDR2 is YFSETQ. V shed 4 bases and J 2 bases; nucleotides not matched to a gene: 5.

V gene TRBV5-8 combines with J gene TRBJ1-2; no definite D call. The V end lost 4 bases, the J end lost 3 bases, and 13 bases lay between the germline ends. This CDR3 has 14 residues. Germline CDR1 reads SGHTS; CDR2 reads YDEGEE. In DNA form, the CDR3 reads TGTGCCAGCAGCATCTACGGGAGTTACTATGGCTACACCTTC. Residues: CASSIYGSYYGYTF.

This clone was seen a handful of times. The chain has TRBV5-4 and TRBJ2-1; 10 bases line up with TRBD2. Germline trimming cut 0 bases from V and 6 bases from J; bases unmatched to any gene: 6. The CDR3 has 16 residues. Germline lookup yields CDR1 SGHNT and CDR2 YYREEE (reference sequence). CDR3 amino acids: CASSLESGRAGNEQFF. For the CDR3, the DNA is TGTGCCAGCAGCTTGGAAAGCGGGAGGGCGGGCAATGAGCAGTTCTTC.

This chain connects TRBV19 to TRBJ2-5; 7 nucleotides match TRBD1. CDR3 size: 13 residues. Trimming cost V 10 bases and J 2 bases; bases outside gene matches: 7. Germline V lookup: CDR1 LNHDA, CDR2 SQIVND (reference sequence). The CDR3 here is CATSGQLQETQYF. CDR3 in DNA: TGTGCCACCTCGGGACAGTTACAAGAGACCCAGTACTTC.

This clone was detected a few times. The chain has TRBV5-4 and TRBJ1-2; the D gene is possibly TRBD1 (5 bases). Germline CDR1 reads SGHNT; CDR2 reads YYREEE (reference sequence). The V end was cut by 1 base, the J end by 8 bases, with 18 bases between. The CDR3 length is 15 residues. CDR3 bases: TGTGCCAGCAGCTTGTATTATACAGGCGGGGACGGCTACACCTTC. Its protein product is CASSLYYTGGDGYTF. Complete variable domain (other parts from reference TRBV5-4 and TRBJ1-2): ETGVTQSPTHLIKTRGQQVTLRCSSQSGHNTVSWYQQALGQGPQFIFQYYREEENGRGNFPPRFSGLQFPNYSSELNVNALELDDSALYLCASSLYYTGGDGYTFGSGTRLTVV.

CDR3 loop: CASSVGTDTNYGYTF. The CDR3 region has the DNA TGTGCCAGCAGCGTAGGGACAGACACCAACTATGGCTACACCTTC. The chain links TRBV5-4 to TRBJ1-2; 7 bases align to TRBD1. Germline CDR1 reads SGHNT; CDR2 reads YYREEE (reference sequence). The V gene end was trimmed by 4 bases and the J gene end by 2 bases; junction bases not matched to a gene: 8. This CDR3 is built from 15 residues.

The chain joins TRBV30 to TRBJ1-1; 7 bases are a match to TRBD1. Germline values: CDR1 GTSNPN, CDR2 SVGIG (reference sequence). The J segment lost 11 bases and the V segment lost 1 base, leaving 7 bases of the junction unmatched. This CDR3 is 12 amino acids long. CDR3 in amino acids: CAWSDGIRGAFF. The DNA of the CDR3 is TGTGCCTGGAGTGACGGGATCAGGGGGGCTTTCTTT.

The chain combines TRBV18 with TRBJ2-3, with 11 bases aligning to TRBD2. The V segment lost 3 bases and the J segment 6 bases; nucleotides outside the gene matches: 8. The CDR3 loop spans 16 amino acids. Germline V gene sequence: CDR1 KGHSH, CDR2 LQKENI. The CDR3 region is CASSPYTSGGSDTQYF. The CDR3 bases are TGTGCCAGCTCACCGTATACTAGCGGGGGCTCGGATACGCAGTATTTT.

This clone was observed a few times. J is TRBJ2-5 and V is TRBV6-1, with TRBD1 matching 7 bases. The junction had 4 bases not matched to a gene; V was cut back by 1 base and J by 5 bases. The CDR3 runs 14 residues. Germline CDR1 and CDR2: MNHNS and SASEGT. CDR3 sequence: CASSEDRGWETQYF. The DNA of the CDR3 is TGTGCCAGCAGTGAAGACAGGGGTTGGGAGACCCAGTACTTC.

This sequence joins TRBV11-2 and TRBJ1-5; unclear D gene. CDR1 and CDR2 from the germline V gene are SGHAT and FQNNGV. V lost 1 base to trimming and J lost 1 base, with 8 bases between them. The CDR3 consists of 15 residues. Here the CDR3 DNA reads TGTGCCAGCAGCTTAGGGGGTGAAAGCAATCAGCCCCAGCATTTT. Protein product: CASSLGGESNQPQHF.

The CDR3 region has the DNA TGTGCCAGCAGTTACGGTCAGGGGTTGAACACTGAAGCTTTCTTT. Translation: CASSYGQGLNTEAFF. The chain joins TRBV6-5 to TRBJ1-1; tentative D call: TRBD1 (6 bases). CDR1 is MNHEY, CDR2 SVGAGI, per germline. The V end lost 2 bases, the J end lost 0 bases, and 10 bases lay between the germline ends. This CDR3 spans 15 amino acids.

This clone came up a few times. The chain is built from TRBV6-6 and TRBJ2-3; no clear D. Trimming removed 5 bases at V and 0 bases at J, with 15 bases between. The CDR3 contains 16 residues. From germline, CDR1 is MNHNY and CDR2 SVGAGI (reference sequence). The CDR3 spells CASSPVIIPSTDTQYF. CDR3 nucleotide sequence: TGTGCCAGCAGTCCCGTCATTATCCCGAGCACAGATACGCAGTATTTT.